Below, one T cell receptor beta chain is given with its context. Trimming took 1 base from V and 0 from J; bases not matched to a gene: 0. Germline-derived CDR1 and CDR2 are MGHRA and YSYEKL. This CDR3 has 15 residues. This entry is derived from a study of cytomegalovirus exposure and HLA in healthy donors. Amplification used 60 Vbeta primers and 13 Jbeta primers. The table came from immunoSEQ multiplex PCR; TCRdb's copy has only in-frame clones and leaves some out. The sample includes around 160,000 clones, roughly 88% of them seen just once. This clonotype was obtained from a woman between 18 and 29 years old in good health and CMV-seronegative. The sequenced sample consisted of PBMCs. The genes are TRBV4-1 and TRBJ1-1; 9 nucleotides line up with TRBD1. The chain's CDR3 is CASSQGTGVNTEAFF. The CDR3 DNA reads as TGCGCCAGCAGCCAAGGGACAGGGGTGAACACTGAAGCTTTCTTT.